The text below deals with one T cell receptor beta chain. This sample was included in a study of blood T cell repertoires in COVID-19. Participants spanned ages about 18 to 100 years and resided in about 24 US areas. In assigning cohorts, the study relied on participant-reported clinical history. All recovered Cohort 3 donors got two negative PCRs, got clearance, or saw symptom resolution. This table comes from immunoSEQ multiplex PCR, and its TCRdb copy is limited to in-frame clones, with some not included. The sample gives 300,000 to 350,000 clones, about 87% of which show up once; approximately 9% is in the top ten. This receptor was obtained from a woman younger than 35 who had recovered from COVID-19. Sequenced input: PBMCs or T cells enriched from blood (not recorded which).

CDR3 amino acids: CASSESTYPHSPLHF. CDR3 coding DNA: TGTGCCAGCAGTGAATCAACTTATCCCCATTCACCCCTCCACTTT. This sequence joins TRBV6-1 and TRBJ1-6; D is undetermined. The CDR3 covers 15 residues. The germline gives CDR1 MNHNS, CDR2 SASEGT. The V and J ends lost 2 bases and 8 bases respectively, with 13 bases between them.